The rows below give T cell receptor beta chains drawn from one sample of a study of T-cell memory formation after mild COVID-19. TCRdb passed the 5' RACE reads through MiXCR, listing each CDR3 protein once. The sample includes hundreds of thousands of distinct CDR3 sequences, 25% to 30% of them seen just once. The sample consisted of PBMCs or a T cell subset sorted from them (not recorded which). The receptors come from an adult woman who had mild COVID-19 (a few samples of this study predate the infection). Cell type and time point are not known. The conserved cysteine and the conserved F or W are not part of the CDR3 here.

J,V,CDR3
TRBJ2-3,TRBV7-8,ASSLRLEGTDTQY
TRBJ2-3,TRBV25-1,ASSDRLAYSTDTQY
TRBJ2-1,TRBV6-2/TRBV6-3,ASSPREKLGWNNEQF
TRBJ2-7,TRBV14,ASSQVGLADSYEQY
TRBJ2-7,TRBV10-3,AISEPPTGGYEQY
TRBJ1-2,TRBV6-6,ASSPTGLGYT
TRBJ2-7,TRBV6-6,ASSHGGHEQY
TRBJ2-1,TRBV6-5,ASSTGGSQF
TRBJ2-5,TRBV30,AWTSVGGREETQY
TRBJ1-3,TRBV18,ASSPPRQGHTIY
TRBJ2-7,TRBV4-2,ASSRARQREASYEQY
TRBJ2-7,TRBV29-1,SVEVGFSYEQY
TRBJ2-1,TRBV24-1,ATSDGNRGRTSVEQF
TRBJ2-5,TRBV19,ASSSDFGSRGQETQY
TRBJ1-5,TRBV12-3/TRBV12-4,ASSLRTDRVQPQH
TRBJ2-6,TRBV3-1,ASSVLSGANVLT
TRBJ2-1,TRBV6-5,ASMRRSYNEQF
TRBJ2-5,TRBV7-7,ASSLARRETQY
TRBJ1-1,TRBV6-6,ASNSEKGTEAF
TRBJ1-4,TRBV4-2,ASSHDRPTNEKLF
TRBJ2-3,TRBV5-6,ASSLAGPTQY
TRBJ1-3,TRBV6-6,ASSYSGQGNTIY
TRBJ1-6,TRBV5-6,ASSLWQGPNSPLH
TRBJ2-7,TRBV3-1,ASSQSPYEQY
TRBJ1-1,TRBV28,ASSPLTGRHVSEAF
TRBJ1-1,TRBV24-1,ATSDPDRGEAF
TRBJ2-1,TRBV2,ASSEYNEQF
TRBJ2-7,TRBV7-2,ASSTNTGGYEQY
TRBJ2-3,TRBV12-3/TRBV12-4,ASSWGGRADTKY
TRBJ2-7,TRBV20-1,SAQQVHEQY
TRBJ1-1,TRBV20-1,SGNRQGGKGTEAF
TRBJ1-2,TRBV5-5,ASSRGQVPYGYT